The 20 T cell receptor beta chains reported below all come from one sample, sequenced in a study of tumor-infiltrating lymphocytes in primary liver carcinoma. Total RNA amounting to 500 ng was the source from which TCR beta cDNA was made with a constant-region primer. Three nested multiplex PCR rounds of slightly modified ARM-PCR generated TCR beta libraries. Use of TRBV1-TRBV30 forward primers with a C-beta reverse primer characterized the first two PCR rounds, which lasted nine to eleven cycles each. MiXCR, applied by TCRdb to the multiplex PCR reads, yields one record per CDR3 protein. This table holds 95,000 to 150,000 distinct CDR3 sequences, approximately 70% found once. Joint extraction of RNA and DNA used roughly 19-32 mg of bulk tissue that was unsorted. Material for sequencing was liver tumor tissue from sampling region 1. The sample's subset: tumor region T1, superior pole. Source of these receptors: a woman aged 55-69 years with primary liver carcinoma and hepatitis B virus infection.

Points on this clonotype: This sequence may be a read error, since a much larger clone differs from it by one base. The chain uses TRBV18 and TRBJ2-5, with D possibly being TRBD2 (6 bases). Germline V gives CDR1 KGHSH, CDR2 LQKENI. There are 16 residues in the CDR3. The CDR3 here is CASSPRRLEGKETRYF. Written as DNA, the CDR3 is TGTGCCAGCTCACCACGCCGACTAGAGGGGAAGGAGACCCGGTACTTC.

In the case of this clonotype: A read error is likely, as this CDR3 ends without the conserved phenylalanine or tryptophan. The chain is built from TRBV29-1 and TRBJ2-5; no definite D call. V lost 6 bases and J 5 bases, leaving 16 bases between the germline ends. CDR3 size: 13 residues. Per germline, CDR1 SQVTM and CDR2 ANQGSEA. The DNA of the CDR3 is TGCAGCGTCGACAATCGATCCGGGGAGACCCAGTACCTC. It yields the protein CSVDNRSGETQYL.

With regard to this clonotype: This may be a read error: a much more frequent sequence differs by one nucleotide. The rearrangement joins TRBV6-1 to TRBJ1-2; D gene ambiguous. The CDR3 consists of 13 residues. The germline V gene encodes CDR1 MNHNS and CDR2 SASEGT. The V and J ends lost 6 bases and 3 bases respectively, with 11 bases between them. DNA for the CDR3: TGTGCCAGCAGGGACGGTCCTGACTATGGCTACACCTTC. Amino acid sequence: CASRDGPDYGYTF.

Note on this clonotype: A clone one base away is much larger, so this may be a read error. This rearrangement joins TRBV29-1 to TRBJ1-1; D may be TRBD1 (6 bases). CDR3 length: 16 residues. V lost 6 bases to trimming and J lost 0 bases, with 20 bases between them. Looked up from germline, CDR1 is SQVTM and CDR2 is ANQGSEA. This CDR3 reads CSVSVGAMRMNTEAFF. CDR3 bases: TGCAGCGTCAGTGTGGGGGCCATGAGAATGAACACTGAAGCTTTCTTT.

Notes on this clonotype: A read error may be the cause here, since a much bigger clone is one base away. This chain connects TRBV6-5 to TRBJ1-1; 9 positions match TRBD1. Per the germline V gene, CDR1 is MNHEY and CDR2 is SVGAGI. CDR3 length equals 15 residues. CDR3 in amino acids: CASSLTGGSDTEALF. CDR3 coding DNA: TGTGCCAGCAGTCTCACAGGGGGCTCGGACACTGAAGCTTTATTT.

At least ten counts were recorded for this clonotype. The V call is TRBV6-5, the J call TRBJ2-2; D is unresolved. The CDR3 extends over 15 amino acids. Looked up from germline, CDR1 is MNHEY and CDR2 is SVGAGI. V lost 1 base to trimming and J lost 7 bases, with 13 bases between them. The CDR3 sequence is CASSYLSRNGGELFF. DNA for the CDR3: TGTGCCAGCAGTTACTTGTCCAGAAACGGCGGGGAGCTGTTTTTT.

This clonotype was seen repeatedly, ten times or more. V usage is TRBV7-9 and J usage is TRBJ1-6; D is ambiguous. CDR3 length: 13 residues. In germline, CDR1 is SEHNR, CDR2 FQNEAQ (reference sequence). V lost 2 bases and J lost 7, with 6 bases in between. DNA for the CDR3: TGTGCCAGCAGCTTACAGACGAATTCACCCCTCCACTTT. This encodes CASSLQTNSPLHF.

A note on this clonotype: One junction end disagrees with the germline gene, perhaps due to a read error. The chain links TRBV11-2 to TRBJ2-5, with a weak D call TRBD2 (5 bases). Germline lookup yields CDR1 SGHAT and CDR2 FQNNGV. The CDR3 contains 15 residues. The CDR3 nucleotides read TGTGCGAGCAGCTTAAGGCTGGCGGGCCAAGAGACCCAGCACTTC. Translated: CASSLRLAGQETQHF.

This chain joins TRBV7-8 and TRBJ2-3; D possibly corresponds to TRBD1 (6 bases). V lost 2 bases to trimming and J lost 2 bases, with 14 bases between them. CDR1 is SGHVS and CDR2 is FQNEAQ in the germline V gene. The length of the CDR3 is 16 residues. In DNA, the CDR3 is TGTGCCAGCAGCTTAAGAGGGGGAGCCACCACAGATACGCAGTATTTT. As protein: CASSLRGGATTDTQYF.

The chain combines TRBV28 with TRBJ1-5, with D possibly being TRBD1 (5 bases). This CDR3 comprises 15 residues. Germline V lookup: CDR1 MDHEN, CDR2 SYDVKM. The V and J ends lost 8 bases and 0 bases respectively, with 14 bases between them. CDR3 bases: TGTGCCAGCGGCCAGGGACTATATAGCAATCAGCCCCAGCATTTT. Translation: CASGQGLYSNQPQHF.

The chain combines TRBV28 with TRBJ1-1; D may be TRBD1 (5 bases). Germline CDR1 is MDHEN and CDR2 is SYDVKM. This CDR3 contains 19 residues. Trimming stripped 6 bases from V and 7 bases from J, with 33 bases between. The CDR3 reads CASSRRGGFPQGRPGEAFF. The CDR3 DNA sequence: TGTGCCAGCAGCCGCCGGGGAGGGTTCCCGCAGGGACGACCAGGTGAAGCTTTCTTT.

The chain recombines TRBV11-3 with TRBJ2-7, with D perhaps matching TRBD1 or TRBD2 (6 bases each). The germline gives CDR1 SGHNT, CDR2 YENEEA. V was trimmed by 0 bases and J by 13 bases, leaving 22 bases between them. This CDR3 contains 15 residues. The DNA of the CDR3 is TGTGCCAGCAGCTTAGAACGGGGCGGGGCCTGGGGGCAATACTTC. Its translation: CASSLERGGAWGQYF.

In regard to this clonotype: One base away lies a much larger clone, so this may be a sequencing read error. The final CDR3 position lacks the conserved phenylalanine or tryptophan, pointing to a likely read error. The CDR3 loop is CSAEREFGETQYS. The CDR3 bases are TGCAGCGCTGAGAGGGAGTTCGGGGAGACCCAGTACTCC. The chain has TRBV29-1 and TRBJ2-5; a possible D gene is TRBD2 (5 bases). V lost 7 bases and J lost 5, with 17 bases in between. The V gene's germline CDR1 is SQVTM and CDR2 ANQGSEA. CDR3 size: 13 residues.

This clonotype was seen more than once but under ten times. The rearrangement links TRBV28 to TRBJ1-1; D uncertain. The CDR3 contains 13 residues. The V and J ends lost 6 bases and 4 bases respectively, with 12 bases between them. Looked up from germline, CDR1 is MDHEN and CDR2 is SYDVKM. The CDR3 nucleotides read TGTGCCAGCAGAACGACTAGAGGCACTGAAGCTTTCTTT. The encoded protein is CASRTTRGTEAFF. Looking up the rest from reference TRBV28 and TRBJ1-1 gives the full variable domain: DVKVTQSSRYLVKRTGEKVFLECVQDMDHENMFWYRQDPGLGLRLIYFSYDVKMKEKGDIPEGYSVSREKKERFSLILESASTNQTSMYLCASRTTRGTEAFFGQGTRLTVV.

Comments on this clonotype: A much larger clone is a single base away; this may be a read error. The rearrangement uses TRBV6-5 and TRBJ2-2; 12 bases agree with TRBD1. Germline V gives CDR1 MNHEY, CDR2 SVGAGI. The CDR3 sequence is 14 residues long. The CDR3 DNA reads TGTGACAGCAGTTGGGACAGGGGGCCCGGGGAGCTGTTTTTT. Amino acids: CDSSWDRGPGELFF.

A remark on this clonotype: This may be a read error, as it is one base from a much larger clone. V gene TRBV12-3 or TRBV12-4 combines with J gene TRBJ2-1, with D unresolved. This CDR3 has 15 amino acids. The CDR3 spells CASSLEGVRYNERFF. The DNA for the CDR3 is TGTGCCAGCAGTTTAGAAGGTGTACGCTACAATGAGCGGTTCTTC.

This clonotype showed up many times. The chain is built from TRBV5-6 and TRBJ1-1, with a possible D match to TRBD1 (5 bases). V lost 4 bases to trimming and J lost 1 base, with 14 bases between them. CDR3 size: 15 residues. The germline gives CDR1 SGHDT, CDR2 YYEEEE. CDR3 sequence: CASSTPSGGNTEAFF. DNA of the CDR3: TGTGCCAGCAGCACCCCGTCGGGGGGGAACACTGAAGCTTTCTTT.

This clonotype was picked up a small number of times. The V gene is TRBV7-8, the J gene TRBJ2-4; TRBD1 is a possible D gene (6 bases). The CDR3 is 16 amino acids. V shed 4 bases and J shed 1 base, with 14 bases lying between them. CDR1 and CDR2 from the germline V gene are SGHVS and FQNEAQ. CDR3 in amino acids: CASSSSGDGAKNIQYF. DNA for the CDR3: TGTGCCAGCAGCTCTTCAGGGGATGGGGCCAAAAACATTCAGTACTTC.

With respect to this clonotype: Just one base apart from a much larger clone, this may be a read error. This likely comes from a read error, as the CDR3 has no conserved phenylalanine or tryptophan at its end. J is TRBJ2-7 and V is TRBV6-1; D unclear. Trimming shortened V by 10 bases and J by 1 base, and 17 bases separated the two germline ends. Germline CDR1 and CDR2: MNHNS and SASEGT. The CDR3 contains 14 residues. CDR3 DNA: TGTGCCACCTACTCGAATCTAGGATCCTACGAGCAGTACCTC. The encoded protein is CATYSNLGSYEQYL.

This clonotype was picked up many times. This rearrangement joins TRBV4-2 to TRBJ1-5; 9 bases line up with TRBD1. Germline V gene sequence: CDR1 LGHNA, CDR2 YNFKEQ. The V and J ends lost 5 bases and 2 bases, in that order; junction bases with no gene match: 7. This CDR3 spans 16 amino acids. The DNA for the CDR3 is TGTGCCAGCAGCGCCTGGACAGGGGAAGGCAATCAGCCCCAGCATTTT. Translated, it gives CASSAWTGEGNQPQHF.